Below, 24 T cell receptor beta chains from the same sample are listed, as sequenced in a study of blood T cell repertoires in COVID-19. Clones were sequenced by immunoSEQ multiplex PCR, and TCRdb holds only the in-frame ones, with some missing. The repertoire holds tens of thousands of clones, 80% to 85% seen once, with 15% to 20% in the top ten. Sequencing input: peripheral blood. The receptors derive from a man aged 55 to 69 with COVID-19, enrolled during active disease.

This rearrangement joins TRBV24-1 to TRBJ2-3; 7 bases map to TRBD1. This CDR3 is 16 amino acids long. Germline V lookup: CDR1 KGHDR, CDR2 SFDVKD. The trim removed 4 bases at V and 5 bases at J, leaving 11 bases unmatched. In DNA, the CDR3 is TGTGCCACCAGTGACCATGGGACAGCCAGGGTAGATACGCAGTATTTT. Protein sequence: CATSDHGTARVDTQYF.

The chain carries TRBV10-1 and TRBJ2-7; 8 nucleotides agree with TRBD2. This CDR3 contains 15 residues. J was trimmed by 7 bases and V by 4 bases; bases with no gene match: 12. In germline, CDR1 is WNHNN, CDR2 SYGVQD (reference sequence). In DNA form, the CDR3 reads TGCGCCAGCAGTGGGCTCGGTGGAACTAGCGGTGAGCAGTACTTC. Protein: CASSGLGGTSGEQYF.

The CDR3 DNA follows: TGTGCCAGCAGCTTGTCGGCAGGGGAAGCTTTCTTT. Translating it yields CASSLSAGEAFF. V gene TRBV5-5 combines with J gene TRBJ1-1; D may be TRBD1 (5 bases). V lost 1 base, J lost 8 bases, and 9 bases lay in between. This CDR3 spans 12 amino acids. Germline V gene sequence: CDR1 SGHKS, CDR2 YYEKEE (reference sequence).

V usage is TRBV10-3 and J usage is TRBJ2-1; 10 bases are shared with TRBD2. The CDR3 loop spans 15 amino acids. CDR1 is ENHRY, CDR2 SYGVKD, per germline. Losses at the gene ends were 4 bases for V and 5 bases for J; bases not matched to a gene: 5. CDR3 in DNA: TGTGCCATCAGTGGGACTAGCGGAGGGAACAATGAGCAGTTCTTC. The encoded protein is CAISGTSGGNNEQFF.

The J gene is TRBJ1-6, the V gene TRBV27; 7 bases map to TRBD1. This CDR3 is built from 14 residues. Germline V gives CDR1 MNHEY, CDR2 SMNVEV (reference sequence). The V gene end was trimmed by 6 bases and the J gene end by 3 bases; junction bases not matched to a gene: 2. The DNA of the CDR3 is TGTGCCAGCAGCCGGGACAGCTATAATTCACCCCTCCACTTT. This sequence encodes CASSRDSYNSPLHF.

This chain links TRBV5-1 with TRBJ1-1; TRBD1 aligns across 8 bases. The germline gives CDR1 SGHRS, CDR2 YFSETQ. CDR3 size: 15 residues. Trimming removed 4 bases from V and 4 bases from J; junction bases left unmatched: 9. CDR3 loop: CASSPTLQGGTEAFF. The CDR3 bases are TGCGCCAGCAGCCCTACCTTACAGGGGGGCACTGAAGCTTTCTTT.

CDR3 amino acids: CASSETGGVDGYTF. The CDR3 DNA reads TGTGCCAGTTCGGAAACAGGGGGCGTCGATGGCTACACCTTC. The chain carries TRBV19 and TRBJ1-2; 9 bases line up with TRBD1. Trimming at V came to 8 bases and at J to 6 bases, leaving 10 bases not matched to a gene. Germline V lookup: CDR1 LNHDA, CDR2 SQIVND (reference sequence). The CDR3 has 14 amino acids.

The rearrangement joins TRBV30 to TRBJ1-5; D is ambiguous. V dropped 2 bases and J dropped 2 bases, with 13 bases sitting between them. The length of the CDR3 is 15 residues. CDR1 and CDR2 from the germline V gene are GTSNPN and SVGIG (reference sequence). CDR3 in DNA: TGTGCCTGGAGTAGAAGGGAGGGAGGCAATCAGCCCCAGCATTTT. This encodes CAWSRREGGNQPQHF.

CDR3 sequence: CATSGRTGEDGYTF. For the CDR3, the DNA is TGTGCCACCAGTGGCCGGACAGGGGAGGATGGCTACACCTTC. V gene TRBV24-1 combines with J gene TRBJ1-2, with 9 nucleotides matching TRBD1. The CDR3 is 14 amino acids. Germline lookup yields CDR1 KGHDR and CDR2 SFDVKD. V lost 5 bases and J lost 6; bases outside the gene matches: 6.

The chain carries TRBV19 and TRBJ2-3; 7 bases are shared with TRBD1. After removal of 5 bases from V and 0 bases from J, the junction contained 8 bases not matched to a gene. The CDR3 is made up of 16 amino acids. The germline V gene has CDR1 LNHDA and CDR2 SQIVND (reference sequence). The CDR3 sequence: CASSQRTGPSTDTQYF. The CDR3 coding sequence is TGTGCCAGTAGTCAACGGACAGGCCCGAGCACAGATACGCAGTATTTT.

The chain joins TRBV28 to TRBJ1-1; 9 bases match TRBD1. V lost 3 bases to trimming and J lost 4 bases; unmatched junction nucleotides: 6. There are 15 residues in the CDR3. The V gene's germline CDR1 is MDHEN and CDR2 SYDVKM. CDR3 residues: CASSFEQGALTEAFF. The CDR3 DNA follows: TGTGCCAGCAGTTTTGAACAGGGGGCTCTCACTGAAGCTTTCTTT. Full variable domain (outside the CDR3, taken from reference TRBV28 and TRBJ1-1): DVKVTQSSRYLVKRTGEKVFLECVQDMDHENMFWYRQDPGLGLRLIYFSYDVKMKEKGDIPEGYSVSREKKERFSLILESASTNQTSMYLCASSFEQGALTEAFFGQGTRLTVV.

This chain uses TRBV5-4 with TRBJ1-1, with 7 bases lining up with TRBD1. Germline CDR1 and CDR2: SGHNT and YYREEE (reference sequence). CDR3 length equals 14 residues. V was pared by 0 bases and J by 6 bases, with 5 bases of the junction left unmatched. The CDR3 region has the DNA TGTGCCAGCAGCTTGGATAGACAGGGACCTGAAGCTTTCTTT. Amino acid sequence: CASSLDRQGPEAFF.

The chain is built from TRBV18 and TRBJ2-3; TRBD1 agrees at 9 bases. This CDR3 spans 18 amino acids. With V trimmed by 5 bases and J by 4 bases, 16 bases remained unmatched. The germline gives CDR1 KGHSH, CDR2 LQKENI. CDR3 nucleotide sequence: TGTGCCAGCTCAAACCGGGACAGGGTGGTGTTTGCCGCAGATACGCAGTATTTT. Residues: CASSNRDRVVFAADTQYF. The full variable domain, rest sourced from reference TRBV18 and TRBJ2-3, is NAGVMQNPRHLVRRRGQEARLRCSPMKGHSHVYWYRQLPEEGLKFMVYLQKENIIDESGMPKERFSAEFPKEGPSILRIQQVVRGDSAAYFCASSNRDRVVFAADTQYFGPGTRLTVL.

The chain joins TRBV10-3 to TRBJ1-5, with 8 bases lining up with TRBD1. Germline assignment: CDR1 ENHRY and CDR2 SYGVKD. V lost 5 bases, J lost 0 bases, and 6 bases stayed unmatched. The CDR3 has 16 residues. In DNA, the CDR3 is TGTGCCATCAGTTCCACAGGGGGAGGTAGCAATCAGCCCCAGCATTTT. It is translated as CAISSTGGGSNQPQHF.

The V call is TRBV28, the J call TRBJ1-2; TRBD1 agrees at 10 bases. This CDR3 is built from 14 residues. The ends lost 6 bases at V and 5 bases at J; junction bases unmatched: 6. Germline V gene data show CDR1 as MDHEN and CDR2 as SYDVKM. This CDR3 is CASSQTGGVYGYTF. CDR3 in DNA: TGTGCCAGCAGCCAGACAGGGGGCGTTTATGGCTACACCTTC.

The chain has TRBV4-2 and TRBJ1-1, with D tentatively TRBD1 (6 bases). Trimming shortened V by 0 bases and J by 1 base, and 30 bases separated the two germline ends. The CDR3 length is 22 residues. CDR1 and CDR2 from the germline V gene are LGHNA and YNFKEQ. The CDR3 region is CASSQDHPFYSGTMIGNTEAFF. The DNA of the CDR3 is TGTGCCAGCAGCCAAGATCACCCCTTTTATTCCGGGACAATGATCGGGAACACTGAAGCTTTCTTT.

The chain links TRBV7-9 to TRBJ1-2, with a weak D call TRBD1 (6 bases). Germline CDR1 reads SEHNR; CDR2 reads FQNEAQ (reference sequence). V dropped 2 bases and J dropped 6 bases, with 13 bases sitting between them. The CDR3 is 14 amino acids. This chain's CDR3 is CASSLLGGSHGYTF. The CDR3 nucleotides read TGTGCCAGCAGCTTATTAGGGGGATCGCATGGCTACACCTTC.

The rearrangement joins TRBV30 to TRBJ1-4; 7 nucleotides line up with TRBD1. There are 16 residues in the CDR3. J lost 4 bases, V lost 3 bases, and 11 bases had no gene match. CDR1 GTSNPN and CDR2 SVGIG come from the germline V gene (reference sequence). CDR3 amino acids: CAWRRGLGQFNEKLFF. The CDR3 DNA sequence: TGTGCCTGGAGACGCGGACTGGGACAGTTTAATGAAAAACTGTTTTTT.

The V and J genes are TRBV29-1 and TRBJ2-7; no reliable D call. In germline, CDR1 is SQVTM, CDR2 ANQGSEA. V was pared by 4 bases and J by 7 bases, with 11 bases between. CDR3 length equals 11 residues. The CDR3 bases are TGCAGCGTTGTTGAGCTCGAGGAGCAGTACTTC. It encodes CSVVELEEQYF.

The chain employs TRBV12-5 and TRBJ2-2; D unresolved. Trimming took off 4 bases at V and 5 bases at J, with 5 bases between the two ends. In germline, CDR1 is LGHNT, CDR2 FRNRAP. The CDR3 sequence is 12 residues long. CDR3 region: CASGSRTGELFF. The CDR3 DNA reads as TGTGCTAGTGGTTCGCGTACCGGGGAGCTGTTTTTT.

CDR3 residues: CASSQDNPTGIGELFF. Here the CDR3 DNA reads TGTGCCAGCAGCCAAGATAATCCGACAGGCATCGGGGAGCTGTTTTTT. The gene calls are TRBV14 and TRBJ2-2, with TRBD1 as a possible D gene (6 bases). The germline V gene has CDR1 SGHDN and CDR2 FVKESK. The V gene lost 0 bases and the J gene lost 7 bases, with 15 bases spanning the gap. The CDR3 contains 16 residues.

The genes are TRBV24-1 and TRBJ2-5, with D hard to call. The V and J ends lost 3 bases and 1 base respectively, with 5 bases between them. The germline V gene encodes CDR1 KGHDR and CDR2 SFDVKD. The CDR3 length is 13 residues. The CDR3 DNA follows: TGTGCCACCAGTGATCCGAGCCAAGAGACCCAGTACTTC. It translates to CATSDPSQETQYF.

The chain joins TRBV5-4 to TRBJ1-6; 7 nucleotides align to TRBD1. The CDR3 totals 17 residues. V lost 3 bases to trimming and J lost 6 bases; unmatched junction nucleotides: 12. Germline assignment: CDR1 SGHNT and CDR2 YYREEE (reference sequence). CDR3 DNA: TGTGCCAGCAGCTCATGGTCCGGGGACAGAGTTAATTCACCCCTCCACTTT. This translates into CASSSWSGDRVNSPLHF.

This chain uses TRBV6-1 with TRBJ1-4, with D possibly TRBD1 on 6 matching bases. Germline CDR1 reads MNHNS; CDR2 reads SASEGT. CDR3 size: 16 residues. V was pared by 1 base and J by 6 bases, with 15 bases between. The CDR3 DNA is TGTGCCAGCAGTGAAGGGGGGACACCACGGGATGAAAAACTGTTTTTT. Translated: CASSEGGTPRDEKLFF.